These 30 T cell receptor beta chains originate from one sample sequenced in a study of cytomegalovirus exposure and HLA in healthy donors. The PCR made use of 60 Vbeta and 13 Jbeta primers. TCRdb's table, derived via immunoSEQ multiplex PCR, lists solely in-frame clones and lacks some. The profile covers approximately 180,000 clones, with about three quarters appearing a single time and about 1.1% taken by the ten largest. Sequenced material: PBMCs. The receptors stem from a woman aged 35 to 49 in good health and CMV-seronegative.

As for this clone: The junction differs from germline at one of its ends, possibly a read error. The V gene is TRBV7-7, the J gene TRBJ2-1; possibly TRBD1 for D (6 bases). The CDR3 loop spans 15 amino acids. Germline values: CDR1 SSHAT, CDR2 FNYEAQ (reference sequence). The CDR3, as DNA: TGTGCTAGCAGCTTAGGCAGGGGTGGCCACAATGAGCAGTTCTTC. It is translated as CASSLGRGGHNEQFF.

Details on this clone: In the same sample, other DNA sequences code for this CDR3. The rearrangement uses TRBV27 and TRBJ1-4, with D possibly matching TRBD1 (6 bases). Trimming removed 6 bases from V and 8 bases from J, with 16 bases in between. Per the germline V gene, CDR1 is MNHEY and CDR2 is SMNVEV (reference sequence). The CDR3 sequence is 14 residues long. CDR3: CASSRDRLGEKLFF. DNA of the CDR3: TGTGCCAGCAGCCGCGACAGGCTGGGCGAAAAACTGTTTTTT.

The chain employs TRBV11-3 and TRBJ2-7; D is undetermined. Trimming removed 2 bases from V and 0 bases from J, with 14 bases in between. The germline gives CDR1 SGHNT, CDR2 YENEEA. The CDR3 length is 16 residues. CDR3 residues: CASSLSRPISSYEQYF. In DNA, the CDR3 is TGTGCCAGCAGCTTATCCAGGCCCATTAGCTCCTACGAGCAGTACTTC.

The chain has TRBV7-3 and TRBJ2-7; D is possibly TRBD1 (5 bases). The germline V and J ends were trimmed by 5 bases and 6 bases, with 11 bases remaining between them. The CDR3 is made up of 12 amino acids. Germline-derived CDR1 and CDR2 are SGHTA and FQGTGA. CDR3 DNA: TGTGCCAGCAGCCAAATGGGGCTCGAGCAGTACGTC. Residues: CASSQMGLEQYV.

This clone appeared a single time. The rearrangement joins TRBV30 to TRBJ2-1; possibly TRBD2 for D (5 bases). Germline V gene data show CDR1 as GTSNPN and CDR2 as SVGIG (reference sequence). Trimming shortened V by 7 bases and J by 0 bases, and 10 bases separated the two germline ends. The CDR3 length is 13 residues. Here the CDR3 reads CASQRSSYNEQFF. DNA for the CDR3: TGTGCCTCGCAGCGGAGCTCCTACAATGAGCAGTTCTTC.

The chain is built from TRBV30 and TRBJ1-1; a possible D gene is TRBD1 (5 bases). The CDR3 is 18 residues long. Deletions cut 0 bases from V and 4 bases from J, with 24 bases between. The germline gives CDR1 GTSNPN, CDR2 SVGIG (reference sequence). CDR3 sequence reads: CAWSVGFIGGSGSTEAFF. The CDR3 DNA sequence: TGTGCCTGGAGTGTAGGTTTTATCGGGGGAAGCGGGTCCACTGAAGCTTTCTTT.

This chain uses TRBV5-1 with TRBJ2-3, with 12 bases aligning to TRBD2. Per the germline V gene, CDR1 is SGHRS and CDR2 is YFSETQ. The V gene end was trimmed by 2 bases and the J gene end by 0 bases; junction bases not matched to a gene: 4. This CDR3 contains 17 residues. In DNA form, the CDR3 reads TGCGCCAGCAGCTTTACTAGCGGGAGGACTAGCACAGATACGCAGTATTTT. This encodes CASSFTSGRTSTDTQYF. The full variable domain, with the rest looked up from reference TRBV5-1 and TRBJ2-3, is KAGVTQTPRYLIKTRGQQVTLSCSPISGHRSVSWYQQTPGQGLQFLFEYFSETQRNKGNFPGRFSGRQFSNSRSEMNVSTLELGDSALYLCASSFTSGRTSTDTQYFGPGTRLTVL.

V and J are TRBV29-1 and TRBJ1-2, with 8 bases lining up with TRBD1. Germline V lookup: CDR1 SQVTM, CDR2 ANQGSEA. This CDR3 has 14 amino acids. Losses at the gene ends were 4 bases for V and 2 bases for J; bases not matched to a gene: 6. This CDR3 reads CSVARTGSNYGYTF. DNA of the CDR3: TGCAGCGTTGCCCGGACAGGGAGCAACTATGGCTACACCTTC.

The chain carries TRBV7-9 and TRBJ2-1; TRBD1 might be the D (6 bases). The CDR3 has 12 amino acids. Germline CDR1 and CDR2: SEHNR and FQNEAQ (reference sequence). V was trimmed by 6 bases and J by 10 bases, leaving 13 bases between them. The CDR3 here is CASSRQVEEQFF. The CDR3 DNA follows: TGTGCCAGCAGTAGACAGGTGGAGGAGCAGTTCTTC.

The V gene is TRBV7-2, the J gene TRBJ1-5; D unresolved. CDR1 SGHTA and CDR2 FQGNSA come from the germline V gene. The germline V and J ends were trimmed by 4 bases and 0 bases, with 10 bases remaining between them. This CDR3 contains 15 residues. CDR3 nucleotides: TGTGCCAGCAGCTCCCGGGTTTATAGCAATCAGCCCCAGCATTTT. The encoded protein is CASSSRVYSNQPQHF.

The chain couples TRBV11-2 to TRBJ1-3; D unresolved. CDR3 size: 15 residues. The germline V gene encodes CDR1 SGHAT and CDR2 FQNNGV. V was shortened by 1 base and J by 0 bases, with 7 bases between the two germline ends. The CDR3 DNA follows: TGTGCCAGCAGCTTAGGTTCTCTCTCTGGAAACACCATATATTTT. It specifies CASSLGSLSGNTIYF.

This clone was seen only a few times. The chain has TRBV6-5 and TRBJ2-1, with 11 positions matching TRBD2. Trimming removed 5 bases from V and 7 bases from J; junction bases left unmatched: 7. The CDR3 contains 15 residues. Per the germline V gene, CDR1 is MNHEY and CDR2 is SVGAGI. The CDR3 is CASSPRASGGNEQFF. The CDR3 DNA follows: TGTGCCAGCAGTCCTCGGGCTAGCGGGGGGAATGAGCAGTTCTTC.

This chain connects TRBV2 to TRBJ1-4; D is possibly TRBD1 (6 bases). Germline V gene sequence: CDR1 SNHLY, CDR2 FYNNEI. CDR3 length equals 15 residues. V lost 7 bases to trimming and J lost 0 bases, with 12 bases between them. CDR3 sequence (DNA): TGTGCCAGCAACAGGGAGGGAGCAACTAATGAAAAACTGTTTTTT. Protein: CASNREGATNEKLFF.

V and J are TRBV12-5 and TRBJ2-3; 7 bases fit TRBD2. The CDR3 length is 16 residues. V shed 1 base, J shed 3 bases, and the junction held 7 bases outside the gene matches. Germline V gene lookup returns CDR1 LGHNT and CDR2 FRNRAP. This CDR3 is CASGLGAGVLTDTQYF. CDR3 nucleotides: TGTGCTAGTGGTTTGGGGGCGGGAGTCTTGACAGATACGCAGTATTTT.

The chain couples TRBV15 to TRBJ1-5; D gene uncertain. Germline CDR1 is LNHNV and CDR2 is YYDKDF (reference sequence). Trimming shortened V by 5 bases and J by 4 bases, and 9 bases separated the two germline ends. This CDR3 spans 13 amino acids. The CDR3 sequence is CATSSDINQPQHF. CDR3 nucleotide sequence: TGTGCCACCAGCTCAGACATTAATCAGCCCCAGCATTTT.

The chain recombines TRBV6-5 with TRBJ1-2, with no clear D. Germline V gene sequence: CDR1 MNHEY, CDR2 SVGAGI. The CDR3 length is 13 residues. V was pared by 5 bases and J by 4 bases, with 11 bases between. The DNA of the CDR3 is TGTGCCAGCAGTGAAGTGCAGGTCTATGGCTACACCTTC. Residues: CASSEVQVYGYTF.

V and J are TRBV5-5 and TRBJ1-2; D is uncertain. Germline CDR1 reads SGHKS; CDR2 reads YYEKEE (reference sequence). Trimming removed 1 base from V and 4 bases from J, with 11 bases in between. The length of the CDR3 is 14 residues. The CDR3 sequence: CASSLPSKPYGYTF. The CDR3 DNA is TGTGCCAGCAGCTTGCCTTCTAAACCCTATGGCTACACCTTC.

This chain links TRBV25-1 with TRBJ2-7; 7 bases match TRBD2. This CDR3 comprises 12 residues. Germline lookup yields CDR1 MGHDK and CDR2 SYGVNS. V was pared by 7 bases and J by 6 bases, with 6 bases of the junction left unmatched. As DNA, the CDR3 is TGTGCCAGCATACGGGGGGATGGCGAGCAGTACTTC. Protein product: CASIRGDGEQYF.

This clone appeared a single time. The chain links TRBV29-1 to TRBJ1-4, with 7 bases that match TRBD1. The CDR3 runs to 14 residues. After removal of 6 bases from V and 8 bases from J, the junction contained 12 bases not matched to a gene. Germline V gene sequence: CDR1 SQVTM, CDR2 ANQGSEA. The CDR3 DNA sequence: TGCAGCGTCGCAAAAACAGGGGCTGGGGAAAAACTGTTTTTT. This encodes CSVAKTGAGEKLFF.

The rearrangement uses TRBV6-6 and TRBJ2-6; perhaps TRBD1 as D (6 bases). The V and J ends lost 5 bases and 0 bases respectively, with 11 bases between them. Germline CDR1 is MNHNY and CDR2 is SVGAGI (reference sequence). This CDR3 region has 16 residues. The CDR3 bases are TGTGCCAGCAGTCCTCAGGGGCGCTCTGGGGCCAACGTCCTGACTTTC. Amino acid sequence: CASSPQGRSGANVLTF.

This chain connects TRBV7-9 to TRBJ2-7, with D perhaps matching TRBD1 (6 bases). CDR3 length: 13 residues. The germline V gene has CDR1 SEHNR and CDR2 FQNEAQ (reference sequence). V was clipped by 6 bases and J by 3 bases, with 12 bases between them. CDR3 in amino acids: CASSPGVNYEQYV. For the CDR3, the DNA is TGTGCCAGCAGTCCAGGGGTCAACTACGAGCAGTACGTC.

The chain recombines TRBV5-1 with TRBJ1-3; D remains ambiguous. The V end was cut by 0 bases, the J end by 0 bases, with 13 bases between. There are 17 residues in the CDR3. Per germline, CDR1 SGHRS and CDR2 YFSETQ. The CDR3, as DNA: TGCGCCAGCAGCTTGGCCGGGAGCCTCAACTCTGGAAACACCATATATTTT. Translation: CASSLAGSLNSGNTIYF. Full variable domain (missing parts from reference TRBV5-1 and TRBJ1-3): KAGVTQTPRYLIKTRGQQVTLSCSPISGHRSVSWYQQTPGQGLQFLFEYFSETQRNKGNFPGRFSGRQFSNSRSEMNVSTLELGDSALYLCASSLAGSLNSGNTIYFGEGSWLTVV.

V usage is TRBV30 and J usage is TRBJ2-6; no definite D call. In germline, CDR1 is GTSNPN, CDR2 SVGIG (reference sequence). Trimming pared 4 bases from V and 1 base from J, leaving 5 bases between. CDR3 length: 13 residues. For the CDR3, the DNA is TGTGCCTGGACCCTTTCTGGGGCCAACGTCCTGACTTTC. This gives the protein CAWTLSGANVLTF. Drawing the rest from reference TRBV30 and TRBJ2-6, the complete variable domain is SQTIHQWPATLVQPVGSPLSLECTVEGTSNPNLYWYRQAAGRGLQLLFYSVGIGQISSEVPQNLSASRPQDRQFILSSKKLLLSDSGFYLCAWTLSGANVLTFGAGSRLTVL.

V gene TRBV19 combines with J gene TRBJ2-1; a weak D match, TRBD1 (6 bases). Germline CDR1 and CDR2: LNHDA and SQIVND (reference sequence). This CDR3 comprises 17 residues. Trimming removed 5 bases at V and 0 bases at J, with 17 bases between. CDR3 amino acids: CASSPLQGDVSYNEQFF. The CDR3 nucleotides read TGTGCCAGTAGTCCATTACAGGGAGATGTCTCCTACAATGAGCAGTTCTTC.

This chain connects TRBV10-3 to TRBJ2-5; 10 nucleotides match TRBD2. This CDR3 has 15 residues. The germline gives CDR1 ENHRY, CDR2 SYGVKD. V lost 6 bases and J lost 2; bases outside the gene matches: 6. In DNA form, the CDR3 reads TGTGCCATCAGCACAGCGGGAGGGTCGCAAGAGACCCAGTACTTC. This codes for CAISTAGGSQETQYF.

This clone was detected only once. This chain's CDR3 is CASSPARGNTEAFF. The CDR3 DNA sequence: TGTGCCAGCAGTCCCGCCCGGGGGAACACTGAAGCTTTCTTT. The chain has TRBV27 and TRBJ1-1; no reliable D call. This CDR3 contains 14 residues. The germline V and J ends were trimmed by 5 bases and 1 base, with 11 bases remaining between them. Looked up from germline, CDR1 is MNHEY and CDR2 is SMNVEV (reference sequence).

J is TRBJ1-4 and V is TRBV10-1; D call uncertain. V was clipped by 6 bases and J by 7 bases, with 12 bases between them. The CDR3 length is 13 residues. Germline CDR1 is WNHNN and CDR2 is SYGVQD (reference sequence). CDR3 region: CASRTSAGEKLFF. The DNA for the CDR3 is TGCGCCAGCAGGACATCGGCTGGTGAAAAACTGTTTTTT.

In its sample, this clone was seen once. This chain uses TRBV4-3 with TRBJ2-3; no reliable D call. The CDR3 has 14 amino acids. Germline V CDR1 and CDR2: LGHNA, YSLEER. Between the trimmed V and J ends, which lost 5 bases and 2 bases, there was a span of 11 bases. The CDR3 nucleotides are TGCGCCAGCAGCTATCTAGGATCCACAGATACGCAGTATTTT. It is translated as CASSYLGSTDTQYF.

The rearrangement uses TRBV7-2 and TRBJ2-3; TRBD2 matches at 8 bases. There are 14 residues in the CDR3. The J segment lost 4 bases and the V segment lost 5 bases, leaving 5 bases of the junction unmatched. The germline CDR1 and CDR2 sequences are SGHTA and FQGNSA. The CDR3 DNA reads TGTGCCAGCAGCCCCGGGGGGGCCCCAGATACGCAGTATTTT. It encodes CASSPGGAPDTQYF.

The chain couples TRBV5-1 to TRBJ1-4; maybe TRBD1 (6 bases). Germline lookup yields CDR1 SGHRS and CDR2 YFSETQ. The CDR3 sequence is 16 residues long. Between the trimmed V and J ends, which lost 4 bases and 3 bases, there was a span of 16 bases. CDR3 DNA: TGCGCCAGCAGCCAAGACAGGCCTGCAGCTAATGAAAAACTGTTTTTT. This sequence encodes CASSQDRPAANEKLFF.